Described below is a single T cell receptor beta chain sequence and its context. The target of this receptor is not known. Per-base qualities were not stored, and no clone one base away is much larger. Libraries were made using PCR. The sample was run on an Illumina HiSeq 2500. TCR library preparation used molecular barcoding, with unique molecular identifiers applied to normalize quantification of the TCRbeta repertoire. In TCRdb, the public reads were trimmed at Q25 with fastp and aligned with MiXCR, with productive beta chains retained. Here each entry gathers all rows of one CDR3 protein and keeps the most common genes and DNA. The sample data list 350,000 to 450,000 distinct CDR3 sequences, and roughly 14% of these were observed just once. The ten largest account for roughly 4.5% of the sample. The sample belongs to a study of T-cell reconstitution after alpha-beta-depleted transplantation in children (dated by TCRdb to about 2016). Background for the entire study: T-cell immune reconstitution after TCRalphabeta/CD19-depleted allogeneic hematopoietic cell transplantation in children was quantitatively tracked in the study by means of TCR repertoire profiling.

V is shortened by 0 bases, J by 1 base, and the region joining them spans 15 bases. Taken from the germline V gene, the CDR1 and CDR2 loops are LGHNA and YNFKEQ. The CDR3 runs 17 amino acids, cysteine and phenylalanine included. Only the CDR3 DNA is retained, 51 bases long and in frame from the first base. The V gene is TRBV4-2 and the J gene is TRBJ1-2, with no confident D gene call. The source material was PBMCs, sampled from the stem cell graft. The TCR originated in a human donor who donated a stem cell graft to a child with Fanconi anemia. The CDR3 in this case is CASSQDLLGQSNYGYTF. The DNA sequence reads TGTGCCAGCAGCCAAGACCTTCTCGGGCAGAGTAACTATGGCTACACCTTC.